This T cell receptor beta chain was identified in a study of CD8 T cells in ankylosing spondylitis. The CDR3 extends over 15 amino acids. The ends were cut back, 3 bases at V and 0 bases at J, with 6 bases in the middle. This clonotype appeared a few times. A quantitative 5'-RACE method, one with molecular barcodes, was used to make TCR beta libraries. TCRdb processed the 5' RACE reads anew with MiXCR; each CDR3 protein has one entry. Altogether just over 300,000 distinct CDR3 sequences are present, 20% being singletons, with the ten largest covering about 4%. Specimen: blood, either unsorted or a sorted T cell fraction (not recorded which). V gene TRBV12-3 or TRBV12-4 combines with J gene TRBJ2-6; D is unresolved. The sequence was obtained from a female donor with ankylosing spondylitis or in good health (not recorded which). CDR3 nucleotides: TGTGCCAGCAGTTTCCTCCCCTCTGGGGCCAACGTCCTGACTTTC. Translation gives CASSFLPSGANVLTF.